The 28 T cell receptor beta chains reported below all come from one sample, sequenced in a study of cytomegalovirus exposure and HLA in healthy donors. PCR employed 60 Vbeta and 13 Jbeta primers. Method: immunoSEQ multiplex PCR; TCRdb's copy keeps in-frame clones and lacks some. The sample consists of 170,000 or so clones, 78% of them appearing once. Sequencing was done on a sample of PBMCs. Receptor source: a woman aged 40 to 50 in good health and CMV-seronegative.

The chain uses TRBV18 and TRBJ1-5, with D tentatively TRBD1 (6 bases). Germline values: CDR1 KGHSH, CDR2 LQKENI. This CDR3 has 23 amino acids. The V gene lost 6 bases and the J gene lost 3 bases, with 39 bases spanning the gap. The CDR3 DNA is TGTGCCAGCTCTTCCGACCGAATGAATACCTCATGGACAGCCCCTCCCCACAATCAGCCCCAGCATTTT. Protein: CASSSDRMNTSWTAPPHNQPQHF.

The chain couples TRBV28 to TRBJ2-7; possibly TRBD2 for D (5 bases). Trimming cost V 3 bases and J 3 bases, with 15 bases left between them. Germline V lookup: CDR1 MDHEN, CDR2 SYDVKM. The CDR3 has 15 amino acids. The CDR3: CASSLRGSGFYEQYF. The CDR3 nucleotides are TGTGCCAGCAGTTTGCGAGGAAGCGGCTTCTACGAGCAGTACTTC.

The chain has TRBV4-1 and TRBJ1-3; D not resolved. The CDR3 runs to 15 residues. From germline, CDR1 is MGHRA and CDR2 YSYEKL. Trimming shortened V by 0 bases and J by 4 bases, and 10 bases separated the two germline ends. This CDR3 reads CASSQEWSRGNTIYF. CDR3 nucleotide sequence: TGCGCCAGCAGCCAAGAATGGTCGAGGGGAAACACCATATATTTT.

This clone was counted between two and nine times. The rearrangement links TRBV6-5 to TRBJ1-6; no clear D. Trimming left V 1 base short and J 11 bases short, with 6 bases between. There are 12 residues in the CDR3. Germline assignment: CDR1 MNHEY and CDR2 SVGAGI. CDR3 amino acids: CASSYYNAPLHF. CDR3 coding DNA: TGTGCCAGCAGTTACTACAACGCACCCCTCCACTTT.

V and J are TRBV6-5 and TRBJ2-2, with TRBD1 matching 8 bases. CDR3 size: 16 residues. Germline V lookup: CDR1 MNHEY, CDR2 SVGAGI. Germline trimming cut 2 bases from V and 7 bases from J; bases unmatched to any gene: 9. The CDR3 sequence is CASSYVAGGFGGELFF. The DNA of the CDR3 is TGTGCCAGCAGTTACGTCGCAGGGGGCTTCGGCGGGGAGCTGTTTTTT.

The chain recombines TRBV5-1 with TRBJ1-1, with D possibly TRBD1 on 5 matching bases. V gave up 1 base and J gave up 3 bases, with 10 bases separating them. Germline V gene sequence: CDR1 SGHRS, CDR2 YFSETQ. The CDR3 contains 14 residues. The CDR3: CASSLQGLDTEAFF. The CDR3 DNA is TGCGCCAGCAGCTTGCAGGGCTTGGACACTGAAGCTTTCTTT.

The V and J genes are TRBV6-6 and TRBJ2-2, with D possibly matching TRBD2 (7 bases). This CDR3 spans 14 amino acids. V was shortened by 10 bases and J by 3 bases, with 15 bases between the two germline ends. Germline assignment: CDR1 MNHNY and CDR2 SVGAGI (reference sequence). The CDR3 coding sequence is TGTGCCAATGGGGGGGCAACACACACCGGGGAGCTGTTTTTT. Translated: CANGGATHTGELFF.

This chain links TRBV2 with TRBJ2-5, with D possibly being TRBD1 (6 bases). V shed 7 bases and J shed 4 bases, with 16 bases lying between them. The CDR3 loop spans 14 amino acids. Per germline, CDR1 SNHLY and CDR2 FYNNEI. CDR3 amino acids: CASTPDRFAETQYF. The CDR3 coding sequence is TGTGCCAGCACTCCCGACAGGTTTGCAGAGACCCAGTACTTC.

V gene TRBV28 combines with J gene TRBJ2-5, with 12 positions matching TRBD2. The CDR3 runs 16 residues. V lost 3 bases, J lost 1 base, and 3 bases stayed unmatched. Germline V lookup: CDR1 MDHEN, CDR2 SYDVKM. The CDR3 loop reads CASSFRLAGVQETQYF. In DNA, the CDR3 is TGTGCCAGCAGTTTCAGACTAGCGGGAGTCCAAGAGACCCAGTACTTC.

As DNA, the CDR3 is TGTGCCAGTAGTATCGACAGGAGGTTTGAAGCTTTCTTT. It codes for CASSIDRRFEAFF. The chain recombines TRBV19 with TRBJ1-1; D might be TRBD1 (6 bases). The CDR3 length is 13 residues. Trimming removed 3 bases at V and 7 bases at J, with 12 bases between. Germline lookup yields CDR1 LNHDA and CDR2 SQIVND (reference sequence).

This clone has a single count. The CDR3 loop reads CASRYLIKGRGATEAFF. CDR3 sequence (DNA): TGTGCCAGCAGGTACCTTATCAAAGGCAGGGGAGCCACTGAAGCTTTCTTT. This chain connects TRBV11-2 to TRBJ1-1; a possible D gene is TRBD1 (6 bases). Germline V lookup: CDR1 SGHAT, CDR2 FQNNGV. Between the trimmed V and J ends, which lost 6 bases and 4 bases, there was a span of 24 bases. The CDR3 has 17 residues. The full variable domain, completed using reference TRBV11-2 and TRBJ1-1, is EAGVAQSPRYKIIEKRQSVAFWCNPISGHATLYWYQQILGQGPKLLIQFQNNGVVDDSQLPKDRFSAERLKGVDSTLKIQPAKLEDSAVYLCASRYLIKGRGATEAFFGQGTRLTVV.

This rearrangement joins TRBV10-1 to TRBJ1-1, with unresolved D. Trimming pared 5 bases from V and 4 bases from J, leaving 8 bases between. The CDR3 contains 12 residues. In germline, CDR1 is WNHNN, CDR2 SYGVQD (reference sequence). CDR3 loop: CASSPSLTEAFF. The CDR3 DNA follows: TGCGCCAGCAGTCCCTCCCTCACTGAAGCTTTCTTT.

The V gene is TRBV7-8, the J gene TRBJ2-3; TRBD1 is a possible D gene (5 bases). V gave up 0 bases and J gave up 0 bases, with 16 bases separating them. This CDR3 is 18 amino acids long. Germline CDR1 SGHVS, CDR2 FQNEAQ. Here the CDR3 DNA reads TGTGCCAGCAGCTTAGCGCCCGACAGTTCCCCTAGCACAGATACGCAGTATTTT. It is translated as CASSLAPDSSPSTDTQYF.

This rearrangement joins TRBV10-2 to TRBJ2-7, with TRBD2 matching over 8 bases. In germline, CDR1 is WSHSY, CDR2 SAAADI. The length of the CDR3 is 12 residues. V shed 8 bases, J shed 2 bases, and the junction held 2 bases outside the gene matches. CDR3: CASRGGPYEQYF. CDR3 DNA sequence: TGCGCCAGCCGGGGGGGCCCCTACGAGCAGTACTTC.

This clone occurred once. The rearrangement links TRBV7-9 to TRBJ2-1, with a possible D match to TRBD2 (5 bases). The CDR3 is 14 amino acids. Germline V CDR1 and CDR2: SEHNR, FQNEAQ (reference sequence). Trimming shortened V by 1 base and J by 4 bases, and 8 bases separated the two germline ends. The DNA for the CDR3 is TGTGCCAGCAGCTTAGGGTCGGGGTACAATGAGCAGTTCTTC. Translation: CASSLGSGYNEQFF.

This chain's CDR3 is CSVEALGREKGGYTEAFF. CDR3 sequence (DNA): TGCAGCGTTGAAGCGTTGGGCCGGGAGAAGGGAGGGTACACTGAAGCTTTCTTT. V is TRBV29-1 and J is TRBJ1-1; unclear D gene. V lost 1 base, J lost 3 bases, and 24 bases lay in between. The CDR3 has 18 residues. CDR1 and CDR2 (germline): SQVTM, ANQGSEA.

About this clone itself: One junction end does not reproduce the germline sequence, and a read error may be involved. The gene calls are TRBV2 and TRBJ1-1; D perhaps matches TRBD1 (6 bases). The CDR3 covers 13 residues. In germline, CDR1 is SNHLY, CDR2 FYNNEI. The CDR3 here is CASCRTDYTEAFF. In DNA, the CDR3 is TGTGCCAGCTGTAGGACAGACTACACCGAAGCTTTCTTT.

This clone was recorded only once. CDR3 sequence: CASRELRYNSPLHF. CDR3 DNA: TGTGCCAGCAGGGAGCTCCGTTATAATTCACCCCTCCACTTT. The chain recombines TRBV6-5 with TRBJ1-6, with D unresolved. This CDR3 contains 14 residues. Trimming took off 6 bases at V and 4 bases at J, with 10 bases between the two ends. Germline CDR1 MNHEY, CDR2 SVGAGI.

The count of this clone is one. This chain joins TRBV6-5 and TRBJ1-2, with D uncertain. Trimming stripped 6 bases from V and 4 bases from J, with 15 bases between. CDR3 length: 14 residues. The germline gives CDR1 MNHEY, CDR2 SVGAGI. The CDR3 sequence: CASRPTQVGYGYTF. Here the CDR3 DNA reads TGTGCCAGCAGACCAACCCAGGTCGGCTATGGCTACACCTTC.

The CDR3 protein is CASSQQLAGGPNEQFF. The CDR3 DNA reads TGTGCCAGCAGCCAGCAACTAGCGGGGGGGCCGAATGAGCAGTTCTTC. The V and J genes are TRBV4-2 and TRBJ2-1; 13 positions match TRBD2. This CDR3 has 16 residues. Per the germline V gene, CDR1 is LGHNA and CDR2 is YNFKEQ. The V segment lost 3 bases and the J segment 7 bases; nucleotides outside the gene matches: 6.

The chain employs TRBV2 and TRBJ2-1; 12 bases are a match to TRBD1. The CDR3 extends over 17 amino acids. Germline values: CDR1 SNHLY, CDR2 FYNNEI. V was clipped by 6 bases and J by 8 bases; unmatched bases: 14. Written as DNA, the CDR3 is TGTGCCAGCAGCGTCGGTCTTGGGACAGGGGGCGTGGATGAGCAGTTCTTC. It specifies CASSVGLGTGGVDEQFF.

The chain employs TRBV5-4 and TRBJ1-2, with 11 bases matching TRBD1. V shed 4 bases, J shed 3 bases, and the junction held 5 bases outside the gene matches. This CDR3 comprises 15 residues. Germline CDR1 and CDR2: SGHNT and YYREEE (reference sequence). This chain's CDR3 is CASSDRDRGDYGYTF. In DNA, the CDR3 is TGTGCCAGCAGCGACCGGGACAGGGGGGACTATGGCTACACCTTC.

This clone appeared a few times. The gene calls are TRBV2 and TRBJ1-2; 7 positions match TRBD1. V lost 4 bases to trimming and J lost 7 bases; unmatched junction nucleotides: 6. The length of the CDR3 is 13 residues. Germline values: CDR1 SNHLY, CDR2 FYNNEI. CDR3 sequence reads: CASSGQGLAGYTF. The CDR3 nucleotides are TGTGCCAGCAGTGGACAGGGTCTTGCTGGCTACACCTTC.

The chain combines TRBV18 with TRBJ2-3, with D unresolved. CDR1 and CDR2 from the germline V gene are KGHSH and LQKENI. The V and J ends lost 0 bases and 0 bases respectively, with 7 bases between them. This CDR3 has 15 amino acids. CDR3 nucleotides: TGTGCCAGCTCACCACCGGGCCTTAGCACAGATACGCAGTATTTT. It encodes CASSPPGLSTDTQYF.

The gene calls are TRBV6-1 and TRBJ1-1, with 7 bases aligning to TRBD1. The CDR3 loop spans 14 amino acids. Germline CDR1 is MNHNS and CDR2 is SASEGT. V shed 6 bases and J 0 bases; nucleotides not matched to a gene: 4. CDR3 loop: CASSARGMNTEAFF. In nucleotides, the CDR3 is TGTGCCAGCAGCGCCAGGGGGATGAACACTGAAGCTTTCTTT.

The chain links TRBV11-2 to TRBJ1-1, with D unclear. The CDR3 is 15 amino acids. The V gene lost 1 base and the J gene lost 4 bases, with 13 bases spanning the gap. Germline V gives CDR1 SGHAT, CDR2 FQNNGV. CDR3 DNA: TGTGCCAGCAGCTTAGGGGGAGAGGGTTTCACTGAAGCTTTCTTT. It is translated as CASSLGGEGFTEAFF. The entire variable domain, with the rest obtained from reference TRBV11-2 and TRBJ1-1, is as follows: EAGVAQSPRYKIIEKRQSVAFWCNPISGHATLYWYQQILGQGPKLLIQFQNNGVVDDSQLPKDRFSAERLKGVDSTLKIQPAKLEDSAVYLCASSLGGEGFTEAFFGQGTRLTVV.

This sequence joins TRBV18 and TRBJ1-2, with D maybe TRBD1 (5 bases). From germline, CDR1 is KGHSH and CDR2 LQKENI. Trimming left V 4 bases short and J 2 bases short, with 14 bases between. The CDR3 has 15 residues. The CDR3 DNA reads TGTGCCAGCTCACAGTCAGAGACAGTCAACTATGGCTACACCTTC. This encodes CASSQSETVNYGYTF.

The CDR3 nucleotides are TGCGCCAGCAGAGGACAGGGTTTCTCTGGAAACACCATATATTTT. This gives the protein CASRGQGFSGNTIYF. The rearrangement joins TRBV4-1 to TRBJ1-3; TRBD1 matches 8 bases. With 6 bases clipped from V and 0 bases from J, the junction kept 4 bases outside the gene matches. The CDR3 runs 15 residues. The germline V gene encodes CDR1 MGHRA and CDR2 YSYEKL.